Below are 2 T cell receptor beta chains sequenced from a single sample in a study of T-cell reconstitution after alpha-beta-depleted transplantation in children. A library of TCRbeta sequences, prepared with unique molecular identifiers, was generated. TCRdb analysed the PCR reads with MiXCR anew, one entry per CDR3 protein. The sample holds 450,000 to 600,000 distinct CDR3 sequences; roughly 18% are singletons and the top ten take 3.3%. The sample here was PBMCs from the stem cell graft donor, taken from the stem cell graft. Receptors originate from a human donor who donated a stem cell graft to a child with acute lymphoblastic leukemia.

The J gene is TRBJ1-2, the V gene TRBV7-9, with D perhaps TRBD1 (5 bases). The germline CDR1 and CDR2 sequences are SEHNR and FQNEAQ (reference sequence). This CDR3 has 15 amino acids. The V end lost 5 bases, the J end lost 4 bases, and 17 bases lay between the germline ends. CDR3 coding DNA: TGTGCCAGCAGCCCGCGGGGTCGGGACGGCTATGGCTACACCTTC. Protein product: CASSPRGRDGYGYTF.

This clonotype was detected a few times. The V gene is TRBV7-2, the J gene TRBJ1-5; 7 bases fit TRBD1. Germline values: CDR1 SGHTA, CDR2 FQGNSA. This CDR3 region has 16 residues. J lost 4 bases, V lost 3 bases, and 9 bases had no gene match. The CDR3 DNA reads TGTGCCAGCAGCTTTCAAGGGACAGCAGCAAATCAGCCCCAGCATTTT. It encodes CASSFQGTAANQPQHF.